What follows are 10 T cell receptor beta chains derived from one specimen sequenced in a study of T cell repertoires in cytomegalovirus infection. Their recognized antigens are unknown. TCRdb reprocessed the reads with MiXCR, giving one entry per CDR3 protein. The sample lists 550,000 to 850,000 distinct CDR3 sequences, about 33% occurring once. Material: cultured PBMCs, obtained from culture after CMV antigen stimulation. All receptors derive from a human donor in good health (CMV status not recorded). Some clones in this sample may be carry-over from other donors' samples.

This clonotype occurred a few times. V is TRBV12-3 or TRBV12-4 and J is TRBJ2-3, with 12 nucleotides matching TRBD2. The CDR3 sequence is 15 residues long. V lost 5 bases to trimming and J lost 4 bases; unmatched junction nucleotides: 4. The CDR3 is CASSPSGGAADTQYF. CDR3 sequence (DNA): TGTGCCAGCAGTCCTAGCGGGGGGGCCGCAGATACGCAGTATTTT.

This chain joins TRBV5-6 and TRBJ2-3; TRBD2 matches 12 bases. The V gene end was trimmed by 4 bases and the J gene end by 0 bases; junction bases not matched to a gene: 3. Germline V lookup: CDR1 SGHDT, CDR2 YYEEEE. There are 16 residues in the CDR3. In DNA form, the CDR3 reads TGTGCCAGCAGCACGGGACTAGCGGGTAGCACAGATACGCAGTATTTT. It codes for CASSTGLAGSTDTQYF.

This clonotype came up a few times. The genes are TRBV3-1 and TRBJ2-1; TRBD2 aligns across 9 bases. Germline V CDR1 and CDR2: LGHDT, YNNKEL (reference sequence). V shed 1 base and J 5 bases; nucleotides not matched to a gene: 6. The CDR3 consists of 16 residues. The CDR3, as DNA: TGTGCCAGCAGCCAAGTGAGCGGGGGGCCCCACAATGAGCAGTTCTTC. Residues: CASSQVSGGPHNEQFF.

There are a few counts of this clonotype. V and J are TRBV20-1 and TRBJ2-7; D remains unclear. Per the germline V gene, CDR1 is DFQATT and CDR2 is SNEGSKA (reference sequence). The CDR3 has 12 residues. Trimming stripped 5 bases from V and 2 bases from J, with 10 bases between. The chain's CDR3 is CSARYETYEQYF. DNA for the CDR3: TGCAGTGCTCGATACGAAACCTACGAGCAGTACTTC.

The sample holds many counts of this clonotype. J is TRBJ2-7 and V is TRBV11-2; D is possibly TRBD2 (6 bases). This CDR3 is 16 amino acids long. Deletions cut 5 bases from V and 0 bases from J, with 17 bases between. Germline V lookup: CDR1 SGHAT, CDR2 FQNNGV. The CDR3 region is CASSLPRRGRSYEQYF. CDR3 DNA: TGTGCCAGCAGCCTACCTCGGAGGGGCCGCTCCTACGAGCAGTACTTC.

This chain uses TRBV19 with TRBJ2-3, with 8 bases aligning to TRBD1. Germline-derived CDR1 and CDR2 are LNHDA and SQIVND (reference sequence). Trimming took 11 bases from V and 3 from J; bases not matched to a gene: 4. The CDR3 has 12 amino acids. DNA for the CDR3: TGTGCCGTCAGGGGGCGGACAGATACGCAGTATTTT. Amino acids: CAVRGRTDTQYF.

The rearrangement uses TRBV6-6 and TRBJ1-2; no reliable D call. The CDR3 length is 15 residues. Per germline, CDR1 MNHNY and CDR2 SVGAGI (reference sequence). The germline V and J ends were trimmed by 6 bases and 6 bases, with 20 bases remaining between them. The CDR3 loop is CASSHPRVVIHGYTF. CDR3 nucleotides: TGTGCCAGCAGCCATCCTCGGGTAGTCATTCATGGCTACACCTTC.

This clonotype came up a few times. The V gene is TRBV19, the J gene TRBJ1-5; TRBD1 matches at 8 bases. Germline V gives CDR1 LNHDA, CDR2 SQIVND (reference sequence). J lost 3 bases, V lost 3 bases, and 1 base had no gene match. This CDR3 has 14 amino acids. The CDR3 loop is CASSMGQVNQPQHF. The CDR3 DNA reads as TGTGCCAGTAGTATGGGACAGGTCAATCAGCCCCAGCATTTT.

This sequence joins TRBV20-1 and TRBJ2-7, with D possibly TRBD2 on 6 matching bases. The CDR3 is 15 amino acids. Deletions cut 6 bases from V and 0 bases from J, with 18 bases between. Germline CDR1 reads DFQATT; CDR2 reads SNEGSKA (reference sequence). The CDR3 sequence is CSAHYGRGYSYEQYF. The CDR3 bases are TGCAGTGCCCATTACGGGAGAGGATACTCCTACGAGCAGTACTTC.

The rearrangement links TRBV7-3 to TRBJ2-5; 7 bases align to TRBD1. The germline V gene encodes CDR1 SGHTA and CDR2 FQGTGA. CDR3 size: 14 residues. With 7 bases clipped from V and 4 bases from J, the junction kept 9 bases outside the gene matches. The CDR3 loop is CASTLTGFRETQYF. Here the CDR3 DNA reads TGTGCCAGCACCCTGACAGGGTTTAGAGAGACCCAGTACTTC.